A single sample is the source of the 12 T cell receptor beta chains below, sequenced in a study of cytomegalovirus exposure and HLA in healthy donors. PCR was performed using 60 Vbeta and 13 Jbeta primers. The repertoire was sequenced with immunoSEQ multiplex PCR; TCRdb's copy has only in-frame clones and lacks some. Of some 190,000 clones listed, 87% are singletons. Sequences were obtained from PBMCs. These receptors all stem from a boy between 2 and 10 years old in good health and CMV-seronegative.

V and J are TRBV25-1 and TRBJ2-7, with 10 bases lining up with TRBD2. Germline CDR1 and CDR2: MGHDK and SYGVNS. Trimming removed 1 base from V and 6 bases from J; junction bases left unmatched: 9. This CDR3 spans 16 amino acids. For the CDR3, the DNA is TGTGCCAGCAGTGAATTAGAGGGACTAGCGACTATCGAGCAGTACTTC. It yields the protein CASSELEGLATIEQYF.

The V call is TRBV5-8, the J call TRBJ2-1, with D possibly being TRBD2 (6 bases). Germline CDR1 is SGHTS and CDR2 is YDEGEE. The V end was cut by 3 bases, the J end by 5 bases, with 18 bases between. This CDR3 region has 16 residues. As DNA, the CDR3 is TGTGCCAGCAGCTCACAGCCGGGACTCCGGAACAATGAGCAGTTCTTC. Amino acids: CASSSQPGLRNNEQFF.

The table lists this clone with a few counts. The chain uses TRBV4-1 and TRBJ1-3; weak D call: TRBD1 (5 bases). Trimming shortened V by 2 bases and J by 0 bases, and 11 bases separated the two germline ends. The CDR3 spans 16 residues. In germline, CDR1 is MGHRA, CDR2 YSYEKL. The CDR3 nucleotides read TGCGCCAGCAGCCAAAGATTGGGACTCTCTGGAAACACCATATATTTT. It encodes CASSQRLGLSGNTIYF.

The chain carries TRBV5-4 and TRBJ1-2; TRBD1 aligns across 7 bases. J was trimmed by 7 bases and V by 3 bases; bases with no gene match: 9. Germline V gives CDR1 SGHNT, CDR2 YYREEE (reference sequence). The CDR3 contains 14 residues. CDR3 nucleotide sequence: TGTGCCAGCAGCTCCCGGACAGGCTTCGGTGGCTACACCTTC. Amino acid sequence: CASSSRTGFGGYTF. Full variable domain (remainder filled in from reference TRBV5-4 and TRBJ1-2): ETGVTQSPTHLIKTRGQQVTLRCSSQSGHNTVSWYQQALGQGPQFIFQYYREEENGRGNFPPRFSGLQFPNYSSELNVNALELDDSALYLCASSSRTGFGGYTFGSGTRLTVV.

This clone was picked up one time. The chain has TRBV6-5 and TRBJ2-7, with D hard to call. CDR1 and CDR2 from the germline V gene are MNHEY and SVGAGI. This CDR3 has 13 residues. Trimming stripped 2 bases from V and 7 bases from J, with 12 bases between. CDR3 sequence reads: CASSYHTLGEQYF. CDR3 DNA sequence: TGTGCCAGCAGTTACCATACCCTCGGGGAGCAGTACTTC.

The CDR3 loop is CASSFTGGSYEQYF. CDR3 bases: TGTGCCAGCAGTTTTACGGGGGGTTCCTACGAGCAGTACTTC. This chain links TRBV27 with TRBJ2-7, with 7 bases aligning to TRBD2. V lost 3 bases, J lost 1 base, and 3 bases stayed unmatched. The CDR3 covers 14 residues. In germline, CDR1 is MNHEY, CDR2 SMNVEV (reference sequence).

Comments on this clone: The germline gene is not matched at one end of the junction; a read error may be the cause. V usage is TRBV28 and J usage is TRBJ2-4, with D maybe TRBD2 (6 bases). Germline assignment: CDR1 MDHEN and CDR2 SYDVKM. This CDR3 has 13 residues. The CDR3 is CASSPGAQNIQYF. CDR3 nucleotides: TGTGCCAGCAGTCCGGGAGCCCAAAACATTCAGTACTTC.

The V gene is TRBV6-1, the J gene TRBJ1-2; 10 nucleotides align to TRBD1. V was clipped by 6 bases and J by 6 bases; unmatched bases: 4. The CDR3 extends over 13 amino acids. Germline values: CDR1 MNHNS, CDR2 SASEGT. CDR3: CASRLGQGDGYTF. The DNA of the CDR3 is TGTGCCAGCAGACTAGGACAGGGGGATGGCTACACCTTC.

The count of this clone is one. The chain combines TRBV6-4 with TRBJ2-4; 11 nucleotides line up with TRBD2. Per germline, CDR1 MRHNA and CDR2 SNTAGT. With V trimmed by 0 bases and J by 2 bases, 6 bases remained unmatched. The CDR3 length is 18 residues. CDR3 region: CASSDSRLAGGSKNIQYF. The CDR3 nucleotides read TGTGCCAGCAGTGACTCTCGTCTAGCGGGGGGCTCCAAAAACATTCAGTACTTC.

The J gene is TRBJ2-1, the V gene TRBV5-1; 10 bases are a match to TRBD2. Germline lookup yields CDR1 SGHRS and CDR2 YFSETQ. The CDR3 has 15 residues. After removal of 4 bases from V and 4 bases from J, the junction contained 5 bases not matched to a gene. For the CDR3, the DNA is TGCGCCAGCAGCCCCACTAGCGGGGAGTACAATGAGCAGTTCTTC. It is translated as CASSPTSGEYNEQFF. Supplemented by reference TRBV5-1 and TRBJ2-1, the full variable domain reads KAGVTQTPRYLIKTRGQQVTLSCSPISGHRSVSWYQQTPGQGLQFLFEYFSETQRNKGNFPGRFSGRQFSNSRSEMNVSTLELGDSALYLCASSPTSGEYNEQFFGPGTRLTVL.

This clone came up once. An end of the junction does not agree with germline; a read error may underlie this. The CDR3 region is CSSSGGDRGPGNTIYF. The CDR3, as DNA: TGTTCCAGCAGCGGGGGGGACAGGGGGCCTGGAAACACCATATATTTT. The J gene is TRBJ1-3, the V gene TRBV7-9, with TRBD1 matching 12 bases. This CDR3 is built from 16 residues. The germline V gene encodes CDR1 SEHNR and CDR2 FQNEAQ (reference sequence).

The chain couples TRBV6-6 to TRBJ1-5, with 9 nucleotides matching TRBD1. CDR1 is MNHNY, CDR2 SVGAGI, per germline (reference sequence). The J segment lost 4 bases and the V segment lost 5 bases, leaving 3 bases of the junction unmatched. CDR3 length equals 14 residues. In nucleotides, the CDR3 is TGTGCCAGCAGTAGGACAGGGGCGAATCAGCCCCAGCATTTT. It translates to CASSRTGANQPQHF.